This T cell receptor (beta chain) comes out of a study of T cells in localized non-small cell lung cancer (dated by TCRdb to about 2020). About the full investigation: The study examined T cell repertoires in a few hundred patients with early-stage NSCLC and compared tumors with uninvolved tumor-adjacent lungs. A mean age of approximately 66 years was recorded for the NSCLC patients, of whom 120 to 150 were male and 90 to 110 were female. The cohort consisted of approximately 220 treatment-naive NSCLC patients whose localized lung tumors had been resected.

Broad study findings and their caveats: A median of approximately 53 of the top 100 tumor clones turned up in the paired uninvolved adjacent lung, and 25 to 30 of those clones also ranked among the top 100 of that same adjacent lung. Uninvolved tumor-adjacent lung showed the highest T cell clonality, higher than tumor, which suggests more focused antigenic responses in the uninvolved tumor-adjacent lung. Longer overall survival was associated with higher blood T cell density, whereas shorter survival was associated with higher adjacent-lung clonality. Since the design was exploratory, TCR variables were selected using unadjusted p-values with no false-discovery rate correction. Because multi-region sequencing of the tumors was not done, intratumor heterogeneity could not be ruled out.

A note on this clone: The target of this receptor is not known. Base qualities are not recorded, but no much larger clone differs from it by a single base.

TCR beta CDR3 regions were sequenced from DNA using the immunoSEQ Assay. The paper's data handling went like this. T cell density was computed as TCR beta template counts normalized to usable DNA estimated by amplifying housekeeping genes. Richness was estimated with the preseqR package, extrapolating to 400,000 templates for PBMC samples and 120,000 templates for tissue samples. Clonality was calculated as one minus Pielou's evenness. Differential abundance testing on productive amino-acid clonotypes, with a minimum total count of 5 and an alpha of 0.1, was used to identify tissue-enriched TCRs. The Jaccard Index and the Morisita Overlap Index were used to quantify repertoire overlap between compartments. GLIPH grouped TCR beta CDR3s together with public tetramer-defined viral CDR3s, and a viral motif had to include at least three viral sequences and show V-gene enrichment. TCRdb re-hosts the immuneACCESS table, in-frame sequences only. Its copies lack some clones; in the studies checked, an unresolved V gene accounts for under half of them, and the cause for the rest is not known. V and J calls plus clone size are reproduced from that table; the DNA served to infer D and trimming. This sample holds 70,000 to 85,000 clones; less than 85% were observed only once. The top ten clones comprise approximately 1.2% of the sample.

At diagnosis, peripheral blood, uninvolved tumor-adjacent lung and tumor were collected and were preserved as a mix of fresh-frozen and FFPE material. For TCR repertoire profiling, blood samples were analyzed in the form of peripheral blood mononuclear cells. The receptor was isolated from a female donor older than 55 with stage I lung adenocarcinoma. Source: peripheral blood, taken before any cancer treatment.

The CDR3 loop reads CAIGLGENSPLHF. In nucleotides, the sequence is TGTGCCATCGGTTTGGGGGAAAATTCACCCCTCCACTTT. The chain is encoded by TRBV10-3 joined to TRBJ1-6; a tentative D call is TRBD1 (5 bases match). Taken from cysteine to phenylalanine, the CDR3 has 13 residues. Just CDR3 DNA is preserved here, 39 bases in frame from base 1. The germline V gene supplies CDR1 ENHRY and CDR2 SYGVKD. Trimming removed 8 bases from V and 7 bases from J, leaving 12 bases between the germline ends.